The present T cell receptor beta chain was sequenced within a study of cytomegalovirus exposure and HLA in healthy donors. General study results and limits: CMV serostatus was the sole immune exposure data available. Later findings reportedly placed an Asian-associated ancestry cluster below the 666-donor mean for N-insertions.

For this clone: Its antigen is unknown.

From germline, CDR1 is WSHSY and CDR2 SAAADI. This CDR3 contains 13 residues. Trimming cost V 8 bases and J 4 bases, with 12 bases left between them. Researchers ran the PCR with 60 Vbeta and 13 Jbeta primers. Here immunoSEQ multiplex PCR was the method, and the copy in TCRdb shows in-frame clones only, minus some. The repertoire holds around 200,000 clones, with just over 75% as singletons. This sequence was found in a woman aged 25 to 39 in good health and CMV-seropositive. Sequences were obtained from PBMCs. The J gene is TRBJ1-5, the V gene TRBV10-2; D is perhaps TRBD1 (5 bases). CDR3 DNA sequence: TGCGCCAGCCTTATGGGGGGGAATCAGCCCCAGCATTTT. Encoded protein: CASLMGGNQPQHF.